This TCR beta chain was recorded in a study of T cells in Graves' hyperthyroidism and ophthalmopathy. Exclusion criteria comprised uncontrolled infection, other autoimmune disease, pregnancy or lactation. CDR3 length: 15 amino acids. The trim removed 4 bases at V and 4 bases at J, leaving 8 bases unmatched. Germline V gene data show CDR1 as MGHRA and CDR2 as YSYEKL. Regarding the study as a whole: Among thyroid clonotypes expanded above 0.001, most also appeared in blood.

RNA transcripts served as the template for amplifying TCR beta CDR3 regions. The TCR CDR3 was amplified in a first-round RT-PCR using the HTBI primer set. From the multiplex PCR reads, TCRdb called clonotypes with MiXCR, one entry per CDR3 protein. The table records 250,000 to 400,000 distinct CDR3 sequences, roughly 13% of them present only once. This clonotype was counted many times. Its antigen is as yet unknown. The sequenced sample was blood. The chain links TRBV4-1 to TRBJ1-1; 8 bases fit TRBD1. This TCR was sampled from a woman in her thirties or forties with Graves' ophthalmopathy. This CDR3 reads CASSPRGTGPTEAFF. CDR3 sequence (DNA): TGCGCCAGCAGCCCAAGGGGGACAGGACCCACTGAAGCTTTCTTT.